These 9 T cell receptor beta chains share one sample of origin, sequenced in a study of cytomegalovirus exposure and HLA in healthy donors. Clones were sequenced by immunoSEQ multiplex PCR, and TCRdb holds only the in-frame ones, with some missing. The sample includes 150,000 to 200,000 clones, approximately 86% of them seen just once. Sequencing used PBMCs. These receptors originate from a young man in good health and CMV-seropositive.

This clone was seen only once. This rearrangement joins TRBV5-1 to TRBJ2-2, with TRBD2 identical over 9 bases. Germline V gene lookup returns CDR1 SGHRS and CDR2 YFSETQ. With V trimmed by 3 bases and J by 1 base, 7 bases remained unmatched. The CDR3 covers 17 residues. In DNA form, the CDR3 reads TGCGCCAGCAGCTCCTCAGGACTAGCGTTGAACACCGGGGAGCTGTTTTTT. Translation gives CASSSSGLALNTGELFF.

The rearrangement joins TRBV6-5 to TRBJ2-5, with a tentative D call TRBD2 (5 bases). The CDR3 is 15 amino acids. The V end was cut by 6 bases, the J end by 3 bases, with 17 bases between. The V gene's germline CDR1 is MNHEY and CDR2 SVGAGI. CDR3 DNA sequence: TGTGCCAGCAGCTACACCCCCGCTAGCAAAGAGACCCAGTACTTC. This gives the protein CASSYTPASKETQYF.

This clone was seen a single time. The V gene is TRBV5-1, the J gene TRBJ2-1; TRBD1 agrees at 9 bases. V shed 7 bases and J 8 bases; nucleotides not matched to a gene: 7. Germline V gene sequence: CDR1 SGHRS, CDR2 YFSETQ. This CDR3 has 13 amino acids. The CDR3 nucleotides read TGCGCCAGCGGAGGGACAGGGTCAGATGAGCAGTTCTTC. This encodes CASGGTGSDEQFF.

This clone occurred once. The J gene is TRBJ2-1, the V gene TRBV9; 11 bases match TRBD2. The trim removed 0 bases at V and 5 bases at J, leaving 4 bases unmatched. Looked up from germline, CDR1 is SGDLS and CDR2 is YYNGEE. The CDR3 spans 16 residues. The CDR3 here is CASSVGASGGNNEQFF. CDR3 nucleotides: TGTGCCAGCAGCGTAGGGGCTAGCGGGGGGAACAATGAGCAGTTCTTC. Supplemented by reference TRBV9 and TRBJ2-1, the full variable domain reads DSGVTQTPKHLITATGQRVTLRCSPRSGDLSVYWYQQSLDQGLQFLIQYYNGEERAKGNILERFSAQQFPDLHSELNLSSLELGDSALYFCASSVGASGGNNEQFFGPGTRLTVL.

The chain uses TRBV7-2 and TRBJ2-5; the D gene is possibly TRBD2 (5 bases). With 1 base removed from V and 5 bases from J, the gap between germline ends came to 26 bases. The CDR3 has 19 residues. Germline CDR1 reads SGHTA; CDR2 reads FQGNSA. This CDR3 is CASSLESGYGALLEETQYF. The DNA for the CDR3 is TGTGCCAGCAGCTTAGAAAGCGGTTATGGCGCCCTGCTGGAGGAGACCCAGTACTTC.

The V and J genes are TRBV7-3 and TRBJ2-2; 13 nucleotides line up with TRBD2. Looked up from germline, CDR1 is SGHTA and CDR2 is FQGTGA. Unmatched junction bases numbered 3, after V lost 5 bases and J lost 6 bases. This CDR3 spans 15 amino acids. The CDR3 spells CASSRLAGGAGELFF. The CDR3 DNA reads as TGTGCCAGCAGCCGACTAGCGGGAGGAGCCGGGGAGCTGTTTTTT.

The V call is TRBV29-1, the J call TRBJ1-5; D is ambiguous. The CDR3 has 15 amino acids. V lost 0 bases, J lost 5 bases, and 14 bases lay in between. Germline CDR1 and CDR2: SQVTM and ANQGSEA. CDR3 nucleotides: TGCAGCGTTGAAGATGGGGTCGCCGGGGATCAGCCCCAGCATTTT. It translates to CSVEDGVAGDQPQHF.

The CDR3 sequence is CASWAGLMWPQHF. The CDR3 coding sequence is TGTGCCAGTTGGGCAGGTCTCATGTGGCCCCAGCATTTT. The chain links TRBV19 to TRBJ1-5; D is unclear. V lost 8 bases to trimming and J lost 9 bases, with 17 bases between them. Germline CDR1 LNHDA, CDR2 SQIVND (reference sequence). CDR3 length equals 13 residues.

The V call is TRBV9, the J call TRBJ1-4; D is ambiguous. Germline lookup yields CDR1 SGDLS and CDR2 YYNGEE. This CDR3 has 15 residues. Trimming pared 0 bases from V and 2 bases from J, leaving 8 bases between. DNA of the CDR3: TGTGCCAGCAGCGTAGCGGGAACGACTAATGAAAAACTGTTTTTT. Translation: CASSVAGTTNEKLFF.